Each of the 20 T cell receptor beta chains below was sequenced from the same sample in a study of regulatory T cells in long-lasting Graves disease (dated by TCRdb to the early 2020s). Library generation was performed with multiplex PCR. The instrument given in TCRdb is Illumina HiSeq 4000. TCR beta libraries were built with iRepertoire HTBI primers and Arm-PCR amplification of CDR3 regions. The public reads were reanalyzed by TCRdb: fastp trimming at Q25, MiXCR alignment, in-frame beta chains only. Each record represents a unique CDR3 protein, reported with the most common genes and DNA among its rows. This sample comprises approximately 560,000 distinct CDR3 sequences, around 16% of them detected only once. The ten largest make up approximately 12% of the sample. The sample's time point label, in plain terms: newly diagnosed GD, antithyroid drugs for less than 3 months. For both TCR sequencing and RNA sequencing, RNA was extracted from PBMCs in TRIzol.

These data are also associated with another study on T cells in Graves' hyperthyroidism and ophthalmopathy.

The sequencing here drew on peripheral blood mononuclear cells (PBMCs), taken at new diagnosis, from a patient treated with antithyroid drugs. The receptors were sampled from a man between 18 and 35 years old with Graves disease. Donor details come from another sample of the same person, matched by shared clones.

The V call is TRBV5-5, the J call TRBJ1-3; D is unclear. Germline-derived CDR1 and CDR2 are SGHKS and YYEKEE (reference sequence). V lost 3 bases, J lost 0 bases, and 7 bases lay in between. The CDR3 is 14 amino acids. CDR3 nucleotides: TGTGCCAGCAGCTCCCTTAACTCTGGAAACACCATATATTTT. Translated, it gives CASSSLNSGNTIYF. Filled out from reference TRBV5-5 and TRBJ1-3, the complete variable domain reads DAGVTQSPTHLIKTRGQQVTLRCSPISGHKSVSWYQQVLGQGPQFIFQYYEKEERGRGNFPDRFSARQFPNYSSELNVNALLLGDSALYLCASSSLNSGNTIYFGEGSWLTVV.

About this clonotype itself: Just one base apart from a much larger clone, this may be a read error. The chain links TRBV6-1 to TRBJ1-1; possible D gene TRBD1, 6 bases. CDR3 size: 14 residues. CDR1 MNHNS and CDR2 SASEGT come from the germline V gene. V lost 0 bases and J lost 7, with 12 bases in between. The CDR3 sequence: CASSEAGGADEAFF. The CDR3 bases are TGTGCCAGCAGTGAAGCGGGGGGGGCCGATGAAGCTTTCTTT.

Ten or more counts support this clonotype. The chain recombines TRBV11-2 with TRBJ1-1, with D maybe TRBD1 (5 bases). The germline gives CDR1 SGHAT, CDR2 FQNNGV. Trimming removed 5 bases at V and 4 bases at J, with 14 bases between. The CDR3 is made up of 14 amino acids. CDR3 DNA: TGTGCCAGCAGCCGTTTGGCAAGGGGCACTGAAGCTTTCTTT. This translates into CASSRLARGTEAFF.

The chain combines TRBV6-1 with TRBJ2-1; D may be TRBD2 (6 bases). Per germline, CDR1 MNHNS and CDR2 SASEGT. V lost 8 bases, J lost 4 bases, and 21 bases lay in between. This CDR3 is built from 16 residues. CDR3 DNA sequence: TGTGCCAGCGCTCTAACGGGAGCGGGCGCATACAATGAGCAGTTCTTC. Its translation is CASALTGAGAYNEQFF.

Worth noting for this clonotype: A much larger clonotype is one base distant, so this may be a read error. The chain has TRBV5-1 and TRBJ2-7; TRBD1 aligns across 7 bases. The junction had 3 bases not matched to a gene; V was cut back by 0 bases and J by 3 bases. The CDR3 extends over 14 amino acids. Germline CDR1 is SGHRS and CDR2 is YFSETQ. The CDR3 is CASSLAQGDYEQYF. As DNA, the CDR3 is TGCGCCAGCAGCTTGGCGCAGGGGGACTACGAGCAGTACTTC.

This clonotype has just a few counts. The gene calls are TRBV19 and TRBJ1-5; D ambiguous. CDR3 length equals 15 residues. The germline V and J ends were trimmed by 1 base and 7 bases, with 14 bases remaining between them. CDR1 is LNHDA, CDR2 SQIVND, per germline (reference sequence). This CDR3 is CASSIVAGLPQPQHF. For the CDR3, the DNA is TGTGCCAGTAGTATAGTCGCGGGCCTTCCCCAGCCCCAGCATTTT.

This clonotype was seen once. The rearrangement links TRBV6-2 or TRBV6-3 to TRBJ1-1; D is perhaps TRBD1 (6 bases). The length of the CDR3 is 16 residues. V lost 0 bases and J 5 bases, leaving 16 bases between the germline ends. CDR1 is MNHEY, CDR2 SVGEGT, per germline. CDR3 nucleotides: TGTGCCAGCAGTTACTCGGGCCCCCAAGGGACAACTGAAGCTTTCTTT. Translated: CASSYSGPQGTTEAFF.

This clonotype was counted a few times. The genes are TRBV6-1 and TRBJ2-3; 10 nucleotides match TRBD2. Germline values: CDR1 MNHNS, CDR2 SASEGT. The CDR3 consists of 15 residues. V lost 10 bases to trimming and J lost 3 bases; unmatched junction nucleotides: 10. The CDR3 bases are TGTGCCACCCGGTCGAGCGGGAGGGCTACAGATACGCAGTATTTT. The encoded protein is CATRSSGRATDTQYF.

This clonotype appeared a single time. The chain is built from TRBV6-1 and TRBJ2-7, with D possibly TRBD1 on 6 matching bases. Germline CDR1 and CDR2: MNHNS and SASEGT. The CDR3 runs 13 residues. The V end lost 8 bases, the J end lost 3 bases, and 14 bases lay between the germline ends. The CDR3 DNA follows: TGTGCCAGCGTGAGGGGGAGAGTCTACGAGCAGTACTTC. Its protein product is CASVRGRVYEQYF.

In this sample, this clonotype turned up many times. V and J are TRBV11-1 and TRBJ2-1; no definite D call. The CDR3 spans 14 residues. In germline, CDR1 is SGHAT, CDR2 FQDESV (reference sequence). With 4 bases removed from V and 15 bases from J, the gap between germline ends came to 22 bases. The CDR3 loop reads CASSSSAHTGEAFF. The DNA for the CDR3 is TGTGCCAGCAGCTCCTCGGCCCACACTGGTGAGGCGTTCTTC. Using reference TRBV11-1 and TRBJ2-1 for the parts outside the CDR3, the full variable domain is EAEVAQSPRYKITEKSQAVAFWCDPISGHATLYWYRQILGQGPELLVQFQDESVVDDSQLPKDRFSAERLKGVDSTLKIQPAELGDSAMYLCASSSSAHTGEAFFGPGTRLTVL.

This clonotype has a count of ten or more. The chain couples TRBV30 to TRBJ2-2, with D unclear. Germline values: CDR1 GTSNPN, CDR2 SVGIG (reference sequence). V lost 5 bases, J lost 2 bases, and 9 bases lay in between. The CDR3 is made up of 13 amino acids. CDR3 sequence reads: CAWRRYNTGELFF. The CDR3 DNA sequence: TGTGCCTGGCGGCGCTATAACACCGGGGAGCTGTTTTTT. Filled out from reference TRBV30 and TRBJ2-2, the complete variable domain reads SQTIHQWPATLVQPVGSPLSLECTVEGTSNPNLYWYRQAAGRGLQLLFYSVGIGQISSEVPQNLSASRPQDRQFILSSKKLLLSDSGFYLCAWRRYNTGELFFGEGSRLTVL.

This clonotype was seen a few times. The chain joins TRBV6-1 to TRBJ2-5; D not certain. The J call is in doubt because the DNA end fits TRBJ2-1 better. The germline V gene has CDR1 MNHNS and CDR2 SASEGT. CDR3 length: 14 amino acids. CDR3 sequence reads: CASSYEVLGNEQFF. The CDR3 coding sequence is TGTGCCAGCAGTTACGAGGTTTTGGGAAATGAGCAGTTCTTC.

The rearrangement joins TRBV2 to TRBJ2-5; D gene unclear. The CDR3 totals 15 residues. CDR1 and CDR2 (germline): SNHLY, FYNNEI. V gave up 6 bases and J gave up 0 bases, with 14 bases separating them. CDR3 nucleotide sequence: TGTGCCAGCAGGATAACCCGCCTGTACCAAGAGACCCAGTACTTC. Translating it yields CASRITRLYQETQYF.

Ten or more counts support this clonotype. The chain links TRBV15 to TRBJ2-5, with 11 nucleotides matching TRBD2. The CDR3 length is 17 residues. CDR1 and CDR2 from the germline V gene are LNHNV and YYDKDF (reference sequence). Losses at the gene ends were 0 bases for V and 2 bases for J; bases not matched to a gene: 5. The CDR3 loop reads CATSRDRLAGKQETQYF. In DNA form, the CDR3 reads TGTGCCACCAGCAGAGATCGACTAGCGGGAAAACAAGAGACCCAGTACTTC.

This clonotype was observed a handful of times. The chain uses TRBV19 and TRBJ2-7, with 7 positions matching TRBD2. The CDR3 contains 16 residues. The V gene end was trimmed by 5 bases and the J gene end by 5 bases; junction bases not matched to a gene: 15. The germline CDR1 and CDR2 sequences are LNHDA and SQIVND (reference sequence). The CDR3: CASSPSRREASHEQYF. As DNA, the CDR3 is TGTGCCAGTAGTCCCAGCCGACGGGAGGCTAGCCACGAGCAGTACTTC.

The sample holds many counts of this clonotype. The genes are TRBV30 and TRBJ2-7; no firm D call. Trimming pared 0 bases from V and 3 bases from J, leaving 15 bases between. Germline V gene lookup returns CDR1 GTSNPN and CDR2 SVGIG (reference sequence). The CDR3 is 15 amino acids. This CDR3 reads CAWSVGPGGVYEQYF. CDR3 coding DNA: TGTGCCTGGAGTGTAGGCCCAGGCGGCGTCTACGAGCAGTACTTC.

This clonotype was recorded at least ten times. The chain couples TRBV27 to TRBJ2-7, with 7 bases matching TRBD1. This CDR3 has 14 residues. CDR1 and CDR2 (germline): MNHEY, SMNVEV (reference sequence). J was trimmed by 2 bases and V by 6 bases; bases with no gene match: 7. The CDR3 nucleotides are TGTGCCAGCAGCCCCGGGACAGAGGCCTACGAGCAGTACTTC. Translated: CASSPGTEAYEQYF.

Concerning this clonotype itself: The junction and the germline gene differ at one end; a read error may be behind it. The rearrangement uses TRBV7-6 and TRBJ2-3; 7 bases match TRBD2. Germline V gene sequence: CDR1 SGHVS, CDR2 FNYEAQ. CDR3 length: 17 amino acids. The chain's CDR3 is CVSSLLPGLAGTDTQYF. CDR3 bases: TGTGTCAGCAGCTTATTGCCCGGGCTAGCGGGCACAGATACGCAGTATTTT.

Details on this clonotype: A read error is possible here, since a much larger clone lies one base away. This chain joins TRBV11-2 and TRBJ2-1, with D maybe TRBD1 (6 bases). The CDR3 is made up of 15 amino acids. Germline values: CDR1 SGHAT, CDR2 FQNNGV. CDR3 in DNA: TGTGCCAGCAGCTTAGATGGGGGCTGCTACACTGAGCAGTTCTTC. Its translation: CASSLDGGCYTEQFF.

This clonotype showed up just a few times. The V and J genes are TRBV19 and TRBJ1-1; TRBD1 matches 7 bases. This CDR3 is 15 amino acids long. In germline, CDR1 is LNHDA, CDR2 SQIVND (reference sequence). The junction had 12 bases not matched to a gene; V was cut back by 7 bases and J by 4 bases. CDR3 region: CASKSPGGRITEAFF. CDR3 DNA sequence: TGTGCCAGTAAATCGCCAGGGGGGCGCATCACTGAAGCTTTCTTT.